One and the same sample provided the 27 T cell receptor beta chains below, sequenced in a study of shared clonotypes between healthy human individuals. As defined, naive CD8 cells were CD45RO-negative and positively selected for CCR7, with terminally differentiated effector memory CD45RA+ cells excluded. Some clones are missing from TCRdb's copy, which holds only in-frame ones; the method was immunoSEQ multiplex PCR. Among hundreds of thousands of clones listed, approximately 96% were seen once. Sequenced input: naive CD8+ T cells sorted from blood. The receptors shown here come from a woman in her twenties or thirties in good health.

The chain uses TRBV28 and TRBJ2-2; 7 bases match TRBD1. Germline CDR1 reads MDHEN; CDR2 reads SYDVKM. CDR3 length equals 14 residues. V lost 4 bases, J lost 1 base, and 0 bases stayed unmatched. The CDR3 region is CASSWTGNTGELFF. The CDR3 DNA reads as TGTGCCAGCAGTTGGACAGGGAACACCGGGGAGCTGTTTTTT.

The chain has TRBV5-4 and TRBJ2-5, with 9 bases identical to TRBD2. Per germline, CDR1 SGHNT and CDR2 YYREEE (reference sequence). Trimming removed 2 bases from V and 5 bases from J; junction bases left unmatched: 4. This CDR3 region has 14 residues. Here the CDR3 reads CASSLAGGGETQYF. The CDR3 DNA is TGTGCCAGCAGCTTAGCGGGAGGAGGTGAGACCCAGTACTTC.

The CDR3 loop is CASRDPGQGKPQHF. DNA of the CDR3: TGTGCCAGCAGAGATCCGGGACAGGGGAAGCCCCAGCATTTT. The J gene is TRBJ1-5, the V gene TRBV6-1; TRBD1 matches 10 bases. The CDR3 sequence is 14 residues long. The junction had 7 bases not matched to a gene; V was cut back by 6 bases and J by 8 bases. Germline values: CDR1 MNHNS, CDR2 SASEGT.

The chain uses TRBV9 and TRBJ2-2; D is tentatively TRBD1 or TRBD2 (5 bases each). Germline V CDR1 and CDR2: SGDLS, YYNGEE. Deletions cut 2 bases from V and 1 base from J, with 9 bases between. The CDR3 has 15 residues. CDR3: CASSVGDLNTGELFF. CDR3 nucleotide sequence: TGTGCCAGCAGCGTGGGGGACCTGAACACCGGGGAGCTGTTTTTT.

The chain uses TRBV4-1 and TRBJ2-7; 10 positions match TRBD1. The germline V gene encodes CDR1 MGHRA and CDR2 YSYEKL. V lost 4 bases and J lost 6; bases outside the gene matches: 9. CDR3 length: 15 residues. The DNA for the CDR3 is TGCGCCAGCAGCCCTGGGGACAGGGGATCGGGCGAGCAGTACTTC. As protein: CASSPGDRGSGEQYF.

The gene calls are TRBV14 and TRBJ1-4; weak D call: TRBD1 (6 bases). Germline V gives CDR1 SGHDN, CDR2 FVKESK. The CDR3 consists of 14 residues. V lost 8 bases and J lost 8, with 18 bases in between. The CDR3 loop reads CASGNDRIPEKLFF. DNA of the CDR3: TGTGCCAGCGGAAATGACAGGATCCCAGAAAAACTGTTTTTT.

The chain links TRBV2 to TRBJ2-7; D unclear. The V gene's germline CDR1 is SNHLY and CDR2 FYNNEI. The CDR3 is 11 residues long. V dropped 9 bases and J dropped 2 bases, with 8 bases sitting between them. CDR3 sequence reads: CASGPPYEQYF. The CDR3 nucleotides are TGTGCCAGTGGGCCCCCCTACGAGCAGTACTTC.

The rearrangement joins TRBV5-6 to TRBJ2-1, with 11 bases matching TRBD2. CDR1 and CDR2 (germline): SGHDT, YYEEEE. The length of the CDR3 is 16 residues. The V segment lost 4 bases and the J segment 0 bases; nucleotides outside the gene matches: 3. CDR3 coding DNA: TGTGCCAGCAGCGTCGGACTAGCGGGCTCCTACAATGAGCAGTTCTTC. Protein product: CASSVGLAGSYNEQFF.

The CDR3 reads CASSSLAGGETQYF. The CDR3 nucleotides are TGTGCCAGCTCCAGCCTAGCCGGGGGAGAGACCCAGTACTTC. The V call is TRBV27, the J call TRBJ2-5, with D tentatively TRBD2 (6 bases). Germline CDR1 MNHEY, CDR2 SMNVEV (reference sequence). V shed 8 bases and J shed 4 bases, with 17 bases lying between them. This CDR3 is built from 14 residues.

Concerning this clone: This CDR3 is also generated by other DNA sequences in the sample. V usage is TRBV5-6 and J usage is TRBJ2-7; D remains ambiguous. There are 13 residues in the CDR3. Trimming took 0 bases from V and 3 from J, leaving 7 bases between them. The germline V gene has CDR1 SGHDT and CDR2 YYEEEE. Written as DNA, the CDR3 is TGTGCCAGCAGCTTGGGGGCTGTCTACGAGCAGTACTTC. This sequence encodes CASSLGAVYEQYF.

The chain employs TRBV9 and TRBJ2-7; 13 positions match TRBD2. Germline assignment: CDR1 SGDLS and CDR2 YYNGEE. This CDR3 comprises 15 residues. J was trimmed by 2 bases and V by 4 bases; bases with no gene match: 3. The CDR3 DNA reads TGTGCCAGCAGCTTAGGACTAGCGGGAGCCTACGAGCAGTACTTC. This sequence encodes CASSLGLAGAYEQYF.

This sequence joins TRBV5-1 and TRBJ1-1; TRBD1 might be the D (5 bases). CDR3 size: 15 residues. Per germline, CDR1 SGHRS and CDR2 YFSETQ. Trimming shortened V by 2 bases and J by 1 base, and 12 bases separated the two germline ends. CDR3 in amino acids: CASSLSSQGNTEAFF. In nucleotides, the CDR3 is TGCGCCAGCAGCTTATCCAGTCAGGGGAACACTGAAGCTTTCTTT.

The chain uses TRBV6-1 and TRBJ2-3; TRBD2 matches 7 bases. CDR1 and CDR2 from the germline V gene are MNHNS and SASEGT. V shed 1 base and J 6 bases; nucleotides not matched to a gene: 7. The CDR3 covers 15 residues. The CDR3 sequence is CASSEGAGVGDTQYF. DNA for the CDR3: TGTGCCAGCAGTGAAGGGGCGGGAGTGGGGGATACGCAGTATTTT.

The gene calls are TRBV9 and TRBJ1-1, with a possible D match to TRBD1 (5 bases). The CDR3 contains 13 residues. Deletions cut 0 bases from V and 6 bases from J, with 9 bases between. Germline V lookup: CDR1 SGDLS, CDR2 YYNGEE. This chain's CDR3 is CASSVGRDAEAFF. As DNA, the CDR3 is TGTGCCAGCAGCGTAGGCAGGGATGCTGAAGCTTTCTTT.

This clone was detected only once. The chain joins TRBV9 to TRBJ1-1; D remains ambiguous. The CDR3 contains 13 residues. CDR1 and CDR2 from the germline V gene are SGDLS and YYNGEE. Between the trimmed V and J ends, which lost 0 bases and 4 bases, there was a span of 7 bases. The CDR3 is CASSVDWGTEAFF. The CDR3 bases are TGTGCCAGCAGCGTAGACTGGGGCACTGAAGCTTTCTTT.

The chain recombines TRBV10-2 with TRBJ2-7, with D possibly matching TRBD1 (6 bases). V was clipped by 6 bases and J by 4 bases, with 10 bases between them. Looked up from germline, CDR1 is WSHSY and CDR2 is SAAADI. This CDR3 comprises 12 residues. Here the CDR3 reads CASSPQGYEQYF. For the CDR3, the DNA is TGCGCCAGCAGCCCACAGGGATACGAGCAGTACTTC.

The V call is TRBV7-3, the J call TRBJ2-7; TRBD1 matches 7 bases. The CDR3 has 14 residues. Unmatched junction bases numbered 8, after V lost 4 bases and J lost 5 bases. Germline CDR1 SGHTA, CDR2 FQGTGA. The CDR3 nucleotides are TGTGCCAGCAGCTCACAGGGGCCACCCGACGAGCAGTACTTC. Translated, it gives CASSSQGPPDEQYF.

The chain joins TRBV27 to TRBJ2-3, with 9 bases matching TRBD1. The CDR3 loop spans 17 amino acids. V dropped 0 bases and J dropped 0; count of bases not matched to a gene: 4. The V gene's germline CDR1 is MNHEY and CDR2 SMNVEV (reference sequence). CDR3 sequence (DNA): TGTGCCAGCAGTTTATCCCCTGGGACAGGGAGCACAGATACGCAGTATTTT. This sequence encodes CASSLSPGTGSTDTQYF.

CDR3 amino acids: CASSTGTSHEQFF. In DNA, the CDR3 is TGTGCCAGCAGTACGGGGACTAGCCATGAGCAGTTCTTC. V gene TRBV27 combines with J gene TRBJ2-1, with 9 bases fitting TRBD2. The V gene end was trimmed by 5 bases and the J gene end by 8 bases; junction bases not matched to a gene: 4. Germline assignment: CDR1 MNHEY and CDR2 SMNVEV (reference sequence). CDR3 length: 13 amino acids.

The chain uses TRBV29-1 and TRBJ2-1; TRBD2 matches at 13 bases. Trimming at V came to 7 bases and at J to 6 bases, leaving 3 bases not matched to a gene. This CDR3 comprises 13 residues. Germline V gene lookup returns CDR1 SQVTM and CDR2 ANQGSEA. The CDR3 here is CSGGLAGINEQFF. Written as DNA, the CDR3 is TGCAGCGGGGGACTAGCGGGGATCAATGAGCAGTTCTTC.

Of note for this clone: The junction differs from germline at one of its ends, possibly a read error. CDR3 residues: CASSLSTGPSHEQYF. In DNA form, the CDR3 reads TGTGCCAGCAGTTTATCAACGGGACCCTCCCACGAGCAGTACTTC. The rearrangement joins TRBV28 to TRBJ2-5; tentatively, D is TRBD1 or TRBD2 (5 bases each). The J call may be incorrect, as the DNA end agrees better with TRBJ2-7. From germline, CDR1 is MDHEN and CDR2 SYDVKM. There are 15 residues in the CDR3.

The chain carries TRBV29-1 and TRBJ1-2; weak D call: TRBD1 (5 bases). The CDR3 loop spans 13 amino acids. Germline V gene lookup returns CDR1 SQVTM and CDR2 ANQGSEA. The V and J ends lost 3 bases and 5 bases respectively, with 13 bases between them. CDR3 residues: CSVDWQGFYGYTF. For the CDR3, the DNA is TGCAGCGTTGACTGGCAGGGTTTTTATGGCTACACCTTC. The full variable domain, completed using reference TRBV29-1 and TRBJ1-2, is SAVISQKPSRDICQRGTSLTIQCQVDSQVTMMFWYRQQPGQSLTLIATANQGSEATYESGFVIDKFPISRPNLTFSTLTVSNMSPEDSSIYLCSVDWQGFYGYTFGSGTRLTVV.

The rearrangement uses TRBV7-9 and TRBJ1-2, with D perhaps matching TRBD1 (5 bases). Looked up from germline, CDR1 is SEHNR and CDR2 is FQNEAQ (reference sequence). CDR3 size: 16 residues. Trimming removed 6 bases from V and 3 bases from J, with 20 bases in between. The DNA of the CDR3 is TGTGCCAGCAGTTCTTCTTGGCAGGGCCGGCACTATGGCTACACCTTC. Translating gives CASSSSWQGRHYGYTF.

V usage is TRBV18 and J usage is TRBJ1-5; D is undetermined. From germline, CDR1 is KGHSH and CDR2 LQKENI. The CDR3 extends over 14 amino acids. Trimming took 4 bases from V and 2 from J, leaving 9 bases between them. The CDR3 bases are TGTGCCAGCTCACTCGACCGTGGCAATCAGCCCCAGCATTTT. Its translation: CASSLDRGNQPQHF.

V and J are TRBV27 and TRBJ2-7; D gene uncertain. V lost 6 bases to trimming and J lost 2 bases, with 17 bases between them. CDR1 is MNHEY and CDR2 is SMNVEV in the germline V gene (reference sequence). CDR3 length: 15 amino acids. The CDR3 nucleotides are TGTGCCAGCAGCACCAAGCCGGCGAACCCCTACGAGCAGTACTTC. Translating it yields CASSTKPANPYEQYF.

The CDR3, as DNA: TGCGCCAGCAGCTTTTACAGGGGAAGACGGGAGGGCTCCTACGAGCAGTACTTC. Amino acids: CASSFYRGRREGSYEQYF. This chain links TRBV4-1 with TRBJ2-7; D possibly corresponds to TRBD2 (8 bases). The CDR3 loop spans 18 amino acids. The V and J ends lost 5 bases and 0 bases respectively, with 23 bases between them. The germline V gene encodes CDR1 MGHRA and CDR2 YSYEKL.

The chain joins TRBV5-6 to TRBJ2-6, with no clear D. Germline V gives CDR1 SGHDT, CDR2 YYEEEE. Trimming cost V 4 bases and J 0 bases, with 8 bases left between them. This CDR3 region has 15 residues. The CDR3 coding sequence is TGTGCCAGCAGCGTGTGGGGCTCTGGGGCCAACGTCCTGACTTTC. Translating gives CASSVWGSGANVLTF.